The 21 T cell receptor beta chains in this list originate from one sample, sequenced in a study of T-cell memory formation after mild COVID-19. TCRdb fed the 5' RACE reads into MiXCR, producing one record per CDR3 protein. The data contain about half a million distinct CDR3 sequences, over 15% of them singletons. The specimen was PBMCs or a T cell subset sorted from them (not recorded which). These receptors came from an adult woman who had mild COVID-19 (a few samples of this study predate the infection). Cell type and time point are not known.

There are a few counts of this clonotype. The V and J genes are TRBV20-1 and TRBJ1-5; D uncertain. V was shortened by 4 bases and J by 7 bases, with 17 bases between the two germline ends. The germline gives CDR1 DFQATT, CDR2 SNEGSKA (reference sequence). The CDR3 covers 14 residues. Here the CDR3 reads CSATPAGRAQPQHF. The CDR3 nucleotides are TGCAGTGCTACCCCCGCGGGTAGGGCGCAGCCCCAGCATTTT.

Concerning this clonotype itself: Sequence at one end of the junction differs from germline and may be a read error. The rearrangement uses TRBV12-3 or TRBV12-4 and TRBJ2-1; 7 bases are a match to TRBD1. This CDR3 is 14 amino acids long. The CDR3: CDSSQNRGQGEQFF. CDR3 sequence (DNA): TGTGACAGCAGTCAAAACAGGGGACAAGGTGAGCAGTTCTTC.

The chain links TRBV9 to TRBJ1-2; D is ambiguous. The V end lost 0 bases, the J end lost 5 bases, and 8 bases lay between the germline ends. The CDR3 sequence is 13 residues long. Per the germline V gene, CDR1 is SGDLS and CDR2 is YYNGEE. CDR3 amino acids: CASSVDPGYGYTF. The CDR3 DNA sequence: TGTGCCAGCAGCGTAGATCCAGGATATGGCTACACCTTC.

V usage is TRBV24-1 and J usage is TRBJ2-5; 8 positions agree with TRBD2. After removal of 4 bases from V and 9 bases from J, the junction contained 12 bases not matched to a gene. Looked up from germline, CDR1 is KGHDR and CDR2 is SFDVKD. This CDR3 contains 15 residues. The CDR3 reads CATSDPTSGGRAQYF. CDR3 coding DNA: TGTGCCACCAGTGACCCCACTAGCGGAGGAAGGGCCCAGTACTTC.

The chain couples TRBV5-4 to TRBJ2-1, with TRBD2 matching over 7 bases. The CDR3 consists of 15 residues. After removal of 4 bases from V and 4 bases from J, the junction contained 8 bases not matched to a gene. The germline gives CDR1 SGHNT, CDR2 YYREEE (reference sequence). The CDR3 loop reads CASSRFRREYNEQFF. CDR3 DNA sequence: TGTGCCAGCAGCCGCTTCCGGCGGGAGTACAATGAGCAGTTCTTC.

The chain combines TRBV15 with TRBJ1-1; no definite D call. This CDR3 comprises 15 residues. Germline CDR1 reads LNHNV; CDR2 reads YYDKDF (reference sequence). Trimming shortened V by 1 base and J by 0 bases, and 9 bases separated the two germline ends. Here the CDR3 reads CATSRVRRMNTEAFF. The CDR3 coding sequence is TGTGCCACCAGCAGAGTTCGACGGATGAACACTGAAGCTTTCTTT.

This clonotype was found a few times. The CDR3 nucleotides are TGTGCCAGCAGCTCCTTCCCCACGCAGTATTTT. It codes for CASSSFPTQYF. The chain has TRBV7-2 and TRBJ2-3, with D hard to call. The V gene lost 4 bases and the J gene lost 9 bases, with 8 bases spanning the gap. Germline CDR1 is SGHTA and CDR2 is FQGNSA. The CDR3 spans 11 residues.

This chain links TRBV19 with TRBJ2-2; D remains unclear. From germline, CDR1 is LNHDA and CDR2 SQIVND (reference sequence). The length of the CDR3 is 15 residues. V was cut by 3 bases and J by 2 bases, with 10 bases left in between. The CDR3 loop reads CASSIGLFNTGELFF. The CDR3 nucleotides are TGTGCCAGTAGTATTGGCCTTTTTAACACCGGGGAGCTGTTTTTT.

This chain connects TRBV5-8 to TRBJ2-3, with D tentatively TRBD2 (5 bases). The germline V and J ends were trimmed by 1 base and 0 bases, with 12 bases remaining between them. Germline loops: CDR1 SGHTS, CDR2 YDEGEE. The CDR3 contains 16 residues. CDR3 in DNA: TGTGCCAGCAGCTTGCGTTCTAGCAGTAGCACAGATACGCAGTATTTT. This translates into CASSLRSSSSTDTQYF.

This clonotype appeared a few times. The chain employs TRBV7-2 and TRBJ1-1, with D unclear. The CDR3 is 12 amino acids. Trimming left V 2 bases short and J 4 bases short, with 5 bases between. CDR1 SGHTA and CDR2 FQGNSA come from the germline V gene. The CDR3 DNA sequence: TGTGCCAGCAGCTTACCGCCCACTGAAGCTTTCTTT. It specifies CASSLPPTEAFF. Filled out from reference TRBV7-2 and TRBJ1-1, the complete variable domain reads GAGVSQSPSNKVTEKGKDVELRCDPISGHTALYWYRQSLGQGLEFLIYFQGNSAPDKSGLPSDRFSAERTGGSVSTLTIQRTQQEDSAVYLCASSLPPTEAFFGQGTRLTVV.

Many counts were recorded for this clonotype. V usage is TRBV20-1 and J usage is TRBJ2-1; 8 nucleotides agree with TRBD1. Unmatched junction bases numbered 9, after V lost 1 base and J lost 10 bases. Germline V CDR1 and CDR2: DFQATT, SNEGSKA (reference sequence). The CDR3 spans 14 residues. Here the CDR3 reads CSARGWQGAREQFF. CDR3 coding DNA: TGCAGTGCTAGAGGGTGGCAGGGGGCACGGGAGCAGTTCTTC.

This clonotype has a count of ten or more. The chain recombines TRBV14 with TRBJ2-7; D is unresolved. The CDR3 consists of 14 residues. CDR1 SGHDN and CDR2 FVKESK come from the germline V gene. Trimming cost V 2 bases and J 1 base, with 9 bases left between them. The CDR3 DNA follows: TGTGCCAGCAGCCAACTGTACAGTTCCTACGAGCAGTACTTC. Amino acid sequence: CASSQLYSSYEQYF.

The CDR3 nucleotides are TGTGCCAGCAGCTTCCCAGGGACTCAAGAGACCCAGTACTTC. The encoded protein is CASSFPGTQETQYF. The chain employs TRBV11-2 and TRBJ2-5; possible D gene TRBD2, 6 bases. The CDR3 totals 14 residues. The germline V gene has CDR1 SGHAT and CDR2 FQNNGV. The V and J ends lost 3 bases and 2 bases respectively, with 10 bases between them.

This clonotype appeared a few times. The gene calls are TRBV12-3 or TRBV12-4 and TRBJ1-1; D is possibly TRBD1 (6 bases). The V gene lost 8 bases and the J gene lost 1 base, with 23 bases spanning the gap. The CDR3 covers 17 residues. CDR3 sequence: CASRDTGTGFGNTEAFF. In DNA form, the CDR3 reads TGTGCCAGCCGTGACACAGGGACTGGTTTCGGGAACACTGAAGCTTTCTTT.

The chain couples TRBV4-1 to TRBJ1-5; a weak D match, TRBD1 (5 bases). Germline V CDR1 and CDR2: MGHRA, YSYEKL. V lost 0 bases and J 1 base, leaving 7 bases between the germline ends. This CDR3 is built from 15 residues. Here the CDR3 reads CASSQERGSNQPQHF. The CDR3 DNA reads TGCGCCAGCAGCCAAGAGAGGGGAAGCAATCAGCCCCAGCATTTT.

This chain uses TRBV6-5 with TRBJ2-4; the D gene could be TRBD1 or TRBD2 (5 bases each). Germline values: CDR1 MNHEY, CDR2 SVGAGI. The CDR3 is 17 amino acids. Trimming removed 4 bases at V and 2 bases at J, with 18 bases between. The CDR3 DNA reads as TGTGCCAGCAGTTCCCGCCGGGACGGAGGAACCAAAAACATTCAGTACTTC. This gives the protein CASSSRRDGGTKNIQYF.

J is TRBJ2-3 and V is TRBV12-3 or TRBV12-4, with a weak D call TRBD2 (5 bases). The CDR3 is made up of 15 amino acids. Trimming cost V 6 bases and J 1 base, with 14 bases left between them. Written as DNA, the CDR3 is TGTGCCAGCAGCTCCCCTAGCCGTGGCACAGATACGCAGTATTTT. Its protein product is CASSSPSRGTDTQYF.

This clonotype has only a few counts. V is TRBV6-5 and J is TRBJ1-1; no clear D. With 0 bases removed from V and 7 bases from J, the gap between germline ends came to 12 bases. CDR3 size: 14 residues. Per the germline V gene, CDR1 is MNHEY and CDR2 is SVGAGI. CDR3 sequence: CASSYSERAHEAFF. CDR3 bases: TGTGCCAGCAGTTACTCGGAGAGGGCGCATGAAGCTTTCTTT.

This clonotype was recorded many times. J is TRBJ2-7 and V is TRBV7-9; no clear D gene. Trimming stripped 4 bases from V and 6 bases from J, with 13 bases between. The CDR3 extends over 13 amino acids. Germline V gene sequence: CDR1 SEHNR, CDR2 FQNEAQ (reference sequence). In DNA, the CDR3 is TGTGCCAGCAGCTCCCGAATAAGCTCCGAGCAGTACTTC. It encodes CASSSRISSEQYF. Based on the CDR3 plus reference TRBV7-9 and TRBJ2-7, the full variable domain is DTGVSQNPRHKITKRGQNVTFRCDPISEHNRLYWYRQTLGQGPEFLTYFQNEAQLEKSRLLSDRFSAERPKGSFSTLEIQRTEQGDSAMYLCASSSRISSEQYFGPGTRLTVT.

This clonotype was detected a few times. The V and J genes are TRBV25-1 and TRBJ1-5; D remains ambiguous. Trimming pared 4 bases from V and 4 bases from J, leaving 14 bases between. The germline CDR1 and CDR2 sequences are MGHDK and SYGVNS. The CDR3 length is 15 residues. DNA for the CDR3: TGTGCCAGCAGTGGAATCGAGGGCTCGAATCAGCCCCAGCATTTT. Translated, it gives CASSGIEGSNQPQHF.

This clonotype came up a few times. The rearrangement links TRBV25-1 to TRBJ2-5; the match to TRBD1 covers 7 bases. Unmatched junction bases numbered 6, after V lost 6 bases and J lost 2 bases. Germline values: CDR1 MGHDK, CDR2 SYGVNS. CDR3 size: 14 residues. The CDR3 nucleotides read TGTGCCAGCAGCCCTCACAGGGGACAAGAGACCCAGTACTTC. It codes for CASSPHRGQETQYF.